One T cell receptor (beta chain) is described in this entry. Its antigen remains unknown. The data originate from a study of cytomegalovirus exposure and HLA in healthy donors. Study details: Out of around 360 genotyped donors, about 80% belonged to the Caucasian-associated ancestry cluster.

PCR primers comprised 60 Vbeta and 13 Jbeta primers. Generated by immunoSEQ multiplex PCR, the TCRdb table keeps only in-frame clones and is missing some. This listing includes 150,000 or so clones. Findings and caveats of the study: TCR beta chain V- and J-gene trimming was linked, in a later analysis, to a missense variant in DCLRE1C.

V was trimmed by 6 bases and J by 0 bases, leaving 13 bases between them. CDR3 length equals 15 residues. The V gene's germline CDR1 is MNHNS and CDR2 SASEGT. The receptor was isolated from a woman aged 45-60 years in good health and CMV-seronegative. The V gene is TRBV6-1, the J gene TRBJ2-3; tentative D call: TRBD1 (6 bases). The sequenced sample was PBMCs. The CDR3 nucleotides are TGTGCCAGCAGAGACTCACAGGGAAGCACAGATACGCAGTATTTT. Protein: CASRDSQGSTDTQYF.